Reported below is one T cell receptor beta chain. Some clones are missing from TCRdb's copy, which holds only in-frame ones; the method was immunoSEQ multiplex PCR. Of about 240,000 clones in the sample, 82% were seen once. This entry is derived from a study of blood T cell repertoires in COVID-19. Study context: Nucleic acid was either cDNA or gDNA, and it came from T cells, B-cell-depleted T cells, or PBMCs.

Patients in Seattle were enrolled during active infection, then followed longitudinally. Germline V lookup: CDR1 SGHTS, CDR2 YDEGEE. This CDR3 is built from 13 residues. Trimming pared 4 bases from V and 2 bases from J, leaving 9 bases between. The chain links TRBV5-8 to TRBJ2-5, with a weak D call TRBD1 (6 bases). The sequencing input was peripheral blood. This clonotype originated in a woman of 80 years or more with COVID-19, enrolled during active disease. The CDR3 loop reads CASSLDRQETQYF. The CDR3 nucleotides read TGTGCCAGCAGCCTAGACAGGCAAGAGACCCAGTACTTC.